The TCR beta chain under discussion was sequenced for a study of CD8+ T cells in alopecia areata. Overall study context: The drug, oral tofacitinib, was given to treated patients at 5 to 10 mg twice daily.

The CDR3 totals 17 residues. Germline V gene lookup returns CDR1 MNHEY and CDR2 SMNVEV (reference sequence). Trimming pared 3 bases from V and 0 bases from J, leaving 12 bases between. Extracted RNA was reverse transcribed, and the resulting cDNA served as sequencing template. The table came from immunoSEQ multiplex PCR; TCRdb's copy has only in-frame clones and leaves some out. The sample contains 190,000 or so clones, 55% to 70% of which appear only once. The treatment denotes: oral pan-JAK inhibitor, 5-10 mg twice daily. The gene calls are TRBV27 and TRBJ1-6, with TRBD1 as a possible D gene (5 bases). The receptor's source is a human donor with alopecia areata. This specimen was CD4+ T cells sorted from blood, taken at week 24, from a patient treated with tofacitinib. CDR3 residues: CASSLEGTSSYNSPLHF. CDR3 coding DNA: TGTGCCAGCAGTTTGGAGGGGACGAGCTCCTATAATTCACCCCTCCACTTT.